This T cell receptor beta chain was recorded in a study of technical replicates of blood from a few donors. Libraries were prepared by immunoSEQ multiplex PCR; TCRdb keeps only in-frame clonotypes and omits some of them. The repertoire has some 77,000 clones, 95% to 98% of them found once; the top ten carry roughly 0.35%. This CDR3 region has 14 residues. From germline, CDR1 is LNHDA and CDR2 SQIVND (reference sequence). J gave up 6 bases and V 3 bases, and 7 bases lay outside the gene matches. The receptor comes from a human donor in good health. The source material was T cells isolated from PBMCs. This sequence joins TRBV19 and TRBJ2-7, with 8 nucleotides matching TRBD2. The chain's CDR3 is CASSIIAGSGEQYF. Written as DNA, the CDR3 is TGTGCCAGTAGTATTATAGCGGGATCGGGCGAGCAGTACTTC.